This TCR beta chain was recorded in a study of CD8+ T cells in alopecia areata. This CDR3 contains 14 residues. The germline V gene has CDR1 SEHNR and CDR2 FQNEAQ (reference sequence). Trimming took 1 base from V and 9 from J, leaving 10 bases between them. Reverse transcription of extracted RNA yielded cDNA, which provided the sequencing template. Generated by immunoSEQ multiplex PCR, the TCRdb table keeps only in-frame clones and is missing some. The sample holds 170,000 or so clones, approximately 56% seen once. Peripheral blood samples and lesional scalp punch biopsies were obtained from alopecia areata patients. Sorted out of PBMCs were CD4+ T cells and CD8+ T cells. Study-level results: Researchers reported that TCR sharing among patients proved less clear than in mice, possibly HLA-linked. Higher clonality than in normal scalp was seen in lesional scalp, especially alopecia totalis/universalis.

This clone was counted a few times. Its antigen is unidentified. The sequence derives from a human donor with alopecia areata. The chain couples TRBV7-9 to TRBJ1-6, with a possible D match to TRBD1 (5 bases). The material was CD4+ T cells sorted from blood, obtained at week 0. For the CDR3, the DNA is TGTGCCAGCAGCTTAGATGCAGGGAGTTCACCCCTCCACTTT. Amino acid sequence: CASSLDAGSSPLHF.